Presented here are 14 T cell receptor beta chains from one specimen sequenced in a study of blood T cell repertoires in COVID-19. Using immunoSEQ multiplex PCR, the repertoire was profiled, and TCRdb retains in-frame clones only, with some absent. The sample contains 320,000 or so clones, around 85% of which appear only once. Sequencing input: PBMCs or T cells enriched from blood (not recorded which). These receptors were collected from a woman in her 30s who had been exposed to COVID-19.

In this sample, this clone turned up a few times. The gene calls are TRBV2 and TRBJ1-2, with a weak D call TRBD1 (6 bases). V lost 10 bases, J lost 4 bases, and 13 bases lay in between. Germline CDR1 SNHLY, CDR2 FYNNEI. The length of the CDR3 is 12 residues. The CDR3 DNA reads TGTGCCACCGAACAGGGCCCCTATGGCTACACCTTC. Translated: CATEQGPYGYTF.

The chain joins TRBV19 to TRBJ2-2; no firm D call. Germline lookup yields CDR1 LNHDA and CDR2 SQIVND (reference sequence). The length of the CDR3 is 12 residues. Trimming removed 1 base from V and 5 bases from J, with 2 bases in between. The CDR3, as DNA: TGTGCCAGTAGTATAGCTACCGGGGAGCTGTTTTTT. Its translation is CASSIATGELFF.

CDR3 coding DNA: TGTGCCAGCAGCTTAAAACAGGCCACTGAAGCTTTCTTT. Protein product: CASSLKQATEAFF. The chain has TRBV7-3 and TRBJ1-1; D may be TRBD1 (5 bases). This CDR3 is 13 amino acids long. Germline V gives CDR1 SGHTA, CDR2 FQGTGA. Deletions cut 1 base from V and 4 bases from J, with 7 bases between.

The chain links TRBV6-2 or TRBV6-3 to TRBJ2-1, with 12 bases that match TRBD2. This CDR3 comprises 15 residues. Per the germline V gene, CDR1 is MNHEY and CDR2 is SVGEGT. The V and J ends lost 5 bases and 6 bases, in that order; junction bases with no gene match: 5. In nucleotides, the CDR3 is TGTGCCAGCAGTCGACTAGCGGGGGCGATCAATGAGCAGTTCTTC. This gives the protein CASSRLAGAINEQFF.

The chain joins TRBV3-1 (or the pseudogene TRBV3-2) to TRBJ1-3, with D possibly TRBD1 on 6 matching bases. The CDR3 covers 15 residues. V was clipped by 7 bases and J by 1 base, with 14 bases between them. Germline V gene data show CDR1 as LGHDT and CDR2 as YNNKEL (reference sequence). CDR3 amino acids: CASTSDRSSGNTIYF. In nucleotides, the CDR3 is TGTGCCAGCACCTCGGACAGATCTTCTGGAAACACCATATATTTT.

This clone has more than one count but fewer than ten. The genes are TRBV29-1 and TRBJ1-5; 7 positions match TRBD1. Germline CDR1 is SQVTM and CDR2 is ANQGSEA. The CDR3 extends over 13 amino acids. J gave up 4 bases and V 4 bases, and 4 bases lay outside the gene matches. This CDR3 is CSVAGGTNQPQHF. The DNA of the CDR3 is TGCAGCGTTGCAGGGGGTACGAATCAGCCCCAGCATTTT.

CDR3 sequence (DNA): TGTGCCAGCAGTTTATTATTCGGCCCAAGGGGATACAATGAGCAGTTCTTC. Translated, it gives CASSLLFGPRGYNEQFF. V usage is TRBV28 and J usage is TRBJ2-1, with D perhaps TRBD1 (5 bases). Trimming pared 1 base from V and 4 bases from J, leaving 17 bases between. Germline V gene sequence: CDR1 MDHEN, CDR2 SYDVKM. This CDR3 is 17 amino acids long.

V and J are TRBV13 and TRBJ2-3, with 11 bases matching TRBD2. Looked up from germline, CDR1 is PRHDT and CDR2 is FYEKMQ (reference sequence). This CDR3 spans 17 amino acids. The J segment lost 0 bases and the V segment lost 3 bases, leaving 5 bases of the junction unmatched. This chain's CDR3 is CASSFETSGASTDTQYF. CDR3 DNA: TGTGCCAGCAGCTTTGAGACTAGCGGGGCTAGCACAGATACGCAGTATTTT.

This chain connects TRBV19 to TRBJ1-1; the D is unclear. The V and J ends lost 10 bases and 13 bases respectively, with 19 bases between them. Per the germline V gene, CDR1 is LNHDA and CDR2 is SQIVND (reference sequence). The CDR3 spans 11 residues. The CDR3 is CATRHLIKSFF. In nucleotides, the CDR3 is TGTGCCACCCGACATCTCATAAAAAGTTTCTTT.

The chain employs TRBV4-2 and TRBJ2-5; 9 bases align to TRBD2. There are 16 residues in the CDR3. After removal of 4 bases from V and 5 bases from J, the junction contained 11 bases not matched to a gene. Germline V gene lookup returns CDR1 LGHNA and CDR2 YNFKEQ. The CDR3 region has the DNA TGTGCCAGCAGCCGGCGTGCGGGGGGGCAGGAGGAGACCCAGTACTTC. It yields the protein CASSRRAGGQEETQYF.

The J gene is TRBJ1-1, the V gene TRBV11-1, with 9 positions matching TRBD1. Germline CDR1 SGHAT, CDR2 FQDESV (reference sequence). V trimming: 5 bases; J trimming: 10 bases; junction bases outside the gene matches: 8. This CDR3 is built from 13 residues. CDR3 coding DNA: TGTGCCAGCAGCCGGGACAGGGACGGTAGAGCTTTCTTT. This sequence encodes CASSRDRDGRAFF.

In this sample, this clone turned up a few times. This rearrangement joins TRBV9 to TRBJ1-4; TRBD1 is a possible D gene (6 bases). Germline V CDR1 and CDR2: SGDLS, YYNGEE. The CDR3 runs 14 residues. The germline V and J ends were trimmed by 0 bases and 10 bases, with 13 bases remaining between them. CDR3 region: CASSVEQGKGKLFF. In DNA, the CDR3 is TGTGCCAGCAGCGTAGAACAGGGCAAGGGAAAACTGTTTTTT.

This sequence joins TRBV5-1 and TRBJ2-1, with D hard to call. Between the trimmed V and J ends, which lost 0 bases and 8 bases, there was a span of 15 bases. The CDR3 spans 15 residues. CDR1 SGHRS and CDR2 YFSETQ come from the germline V gene. The chain's CDR3 is CASSLGSSRTDEQFF. In DNA, the CDR3 is TGCGCCAGCAGCTTGGGGTCATCTCGAACGGATGAGCAGTTCTTC.

The chain has TRBV6-2 or TRBV6-3 and TRBJ1-2; 9 bases are shared with TRBD1. The germline V gene encodes CDR1 MNHEY and CDR2 SVGEGT. Losses at the gene ends were 0 bases for V and 7 bases for J; bases not matched to a gene: 9. CDR3 length equals 16 residues. Here the CDR3 DNA reads TGTGCCAGCAGTTACTCTGTTTGGGACAGGGTTTCTGGCTACACCTTC. It is translated as CASSYSVWDRVSGYTF.